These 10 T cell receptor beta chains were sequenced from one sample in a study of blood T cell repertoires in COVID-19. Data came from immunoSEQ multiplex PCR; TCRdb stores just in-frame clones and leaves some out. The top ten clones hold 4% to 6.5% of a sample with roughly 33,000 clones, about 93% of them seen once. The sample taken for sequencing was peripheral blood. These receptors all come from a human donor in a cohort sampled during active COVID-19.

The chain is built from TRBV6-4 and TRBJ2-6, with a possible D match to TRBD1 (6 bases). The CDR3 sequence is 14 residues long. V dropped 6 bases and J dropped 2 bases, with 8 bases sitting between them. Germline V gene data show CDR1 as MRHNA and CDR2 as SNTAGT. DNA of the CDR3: TGTGCCAGCAGACAGGGCACTGGGGCCAACGTCCTGACTTTC. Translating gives CASRQGTGANVLTF.

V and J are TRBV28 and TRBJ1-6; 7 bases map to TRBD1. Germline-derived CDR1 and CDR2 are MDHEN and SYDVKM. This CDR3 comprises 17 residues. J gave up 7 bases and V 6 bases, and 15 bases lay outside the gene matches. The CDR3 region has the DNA TGTGCCAGCAGAGCCTCGTGGCCGGGACAGTCAAATTCACCCCTCCACTTT. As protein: CASRASWPGQSNSPLHF.

In DNA, the CDR3 is TGCGCCAGCAGGGCGGGTTACTCAGAGTGGGGTCAGCCCCAGCATTTT. This translates into CASRAGYSEWGQPQHF. This chain uses TRBV10-2 with TRBJ1-5; D is uncertain. The V end lost 6 bases, the J end lost 6 bases, and 21 bases lay between the germline ends. Germline CDR1 is WSHSY and CDR2 is SAAADI. This CDR3 has 16 residues.

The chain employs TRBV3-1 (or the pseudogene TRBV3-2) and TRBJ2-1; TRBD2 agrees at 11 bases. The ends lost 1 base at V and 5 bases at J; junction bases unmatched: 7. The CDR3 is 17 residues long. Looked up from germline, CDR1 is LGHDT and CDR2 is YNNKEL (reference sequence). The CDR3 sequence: CASSQALAGGSHNEQFF. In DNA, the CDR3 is TGTGCCAGCAGCCAAGCGCTAGCGGGAGGTTCCCACAATGAGCAGTTCTTC.

Written as DNA, the CDR3 is TGTGCCAGCAGCTTATCGGGGGTCTACGAGCAGTACTTC. Its translation is CASSLSGVYEQYF. The rearrangement links TRBV11-2 to TRBJ2-7; TRBD2 might be the D (6 bases). Germline CDR1 is SGHAT and CDR2 is FQNNGV. Trimming cost V 2 bases and J 3 bases, with 8 bases left between them. This CDR3 contains 13 residues. The whole variable domain, remainder taken from reference TRBV11-2 and TRBJ2-7, is EAGVAQSPRYKIIEKRQSVAFWCNPISGHATLYWYQQILGQGPKLLIQFQNNGVVDDSQLPKDRFSAERLKGVDSTLKIQPAKLEDSAVYLCASSLSGVYEQYFGPGTRLTVT.

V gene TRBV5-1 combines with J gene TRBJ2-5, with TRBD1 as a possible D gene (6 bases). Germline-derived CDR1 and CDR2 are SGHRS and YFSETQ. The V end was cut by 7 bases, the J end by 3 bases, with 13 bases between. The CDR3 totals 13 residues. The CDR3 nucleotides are TGCGCCAGCTTCTCTTCAGGGGAAGAGACCCAGTACTTC. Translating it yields CASFSSGEETQYF.

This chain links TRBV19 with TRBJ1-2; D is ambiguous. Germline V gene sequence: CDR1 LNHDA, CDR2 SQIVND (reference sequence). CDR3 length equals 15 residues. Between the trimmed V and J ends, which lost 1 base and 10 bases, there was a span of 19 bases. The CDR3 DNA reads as TGTGCCAGTAGTATAGGGGCCAGCTATCCGGCTCCCTACACCTTC. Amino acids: CASSIGASYPAPYTF.

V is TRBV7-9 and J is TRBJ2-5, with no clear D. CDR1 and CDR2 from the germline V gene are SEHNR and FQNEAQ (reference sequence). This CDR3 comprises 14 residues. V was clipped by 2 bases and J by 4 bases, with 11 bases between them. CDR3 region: CASSLLLYGETQYF. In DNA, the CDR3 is TGTGCCAGCAGCTTACTTCTCTATGGAGAGACCCAGTACTTC.

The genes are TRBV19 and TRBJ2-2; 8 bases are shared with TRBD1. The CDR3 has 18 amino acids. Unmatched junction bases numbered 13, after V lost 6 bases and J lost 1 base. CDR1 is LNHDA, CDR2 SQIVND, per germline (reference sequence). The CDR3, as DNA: TGTGCCAGTAGGTTTAACAACCGGGACAGGAGGAACACCGGGGAGCTGTTTTTT. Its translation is CASRFNNRDRRNTGELFF.

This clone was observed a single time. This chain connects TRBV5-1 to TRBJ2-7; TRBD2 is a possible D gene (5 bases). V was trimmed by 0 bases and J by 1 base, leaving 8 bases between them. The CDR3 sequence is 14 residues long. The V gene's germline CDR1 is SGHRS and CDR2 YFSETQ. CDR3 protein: CASSLAGESYEQYF. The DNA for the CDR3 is TGCGCCAGCAGCTTGGCCGGGGAATCCTACGAGCAGTACTTC.